The sequence of this T cell receptor beta chain was determined in a study of T cell repertoires in cytomegalovirus infection. Background on the study: Shared public TCR beta signatures pointed to both CMV infection and a matching HLA type.

This clonotype was seen only a few times. Its antigen is unidentified. TCRdb ran MiXCR on the reads and lists one entry per CDR3 protein. The sample has around 570,000 distinct CDR3 sequences, approximately 40% seen once. V was pared by 0 bases and J by 3 bases, with 9 bases between. The germline gives CDR1 SNHLY, CDR2 FYNNEI. This CDR3 comprises 15 residues. This sequence originates from a human donor in good health (CMV status not recorded). Some clones in this sample may be carry-over from other donors' samples. The specimen was cultured PBMCs, collected from culture after CMV antigen stimulation. The chain recombines TRBV2 with TRBJ2-1; perhaps TRBD2 as D (5 bases). CDR3 DNA: TGTGCCAGCAGTGAAGCGCGCGACTACTACAATGAGCAGTTCTTC. Its translation is CASSEARDYYNEQFF.